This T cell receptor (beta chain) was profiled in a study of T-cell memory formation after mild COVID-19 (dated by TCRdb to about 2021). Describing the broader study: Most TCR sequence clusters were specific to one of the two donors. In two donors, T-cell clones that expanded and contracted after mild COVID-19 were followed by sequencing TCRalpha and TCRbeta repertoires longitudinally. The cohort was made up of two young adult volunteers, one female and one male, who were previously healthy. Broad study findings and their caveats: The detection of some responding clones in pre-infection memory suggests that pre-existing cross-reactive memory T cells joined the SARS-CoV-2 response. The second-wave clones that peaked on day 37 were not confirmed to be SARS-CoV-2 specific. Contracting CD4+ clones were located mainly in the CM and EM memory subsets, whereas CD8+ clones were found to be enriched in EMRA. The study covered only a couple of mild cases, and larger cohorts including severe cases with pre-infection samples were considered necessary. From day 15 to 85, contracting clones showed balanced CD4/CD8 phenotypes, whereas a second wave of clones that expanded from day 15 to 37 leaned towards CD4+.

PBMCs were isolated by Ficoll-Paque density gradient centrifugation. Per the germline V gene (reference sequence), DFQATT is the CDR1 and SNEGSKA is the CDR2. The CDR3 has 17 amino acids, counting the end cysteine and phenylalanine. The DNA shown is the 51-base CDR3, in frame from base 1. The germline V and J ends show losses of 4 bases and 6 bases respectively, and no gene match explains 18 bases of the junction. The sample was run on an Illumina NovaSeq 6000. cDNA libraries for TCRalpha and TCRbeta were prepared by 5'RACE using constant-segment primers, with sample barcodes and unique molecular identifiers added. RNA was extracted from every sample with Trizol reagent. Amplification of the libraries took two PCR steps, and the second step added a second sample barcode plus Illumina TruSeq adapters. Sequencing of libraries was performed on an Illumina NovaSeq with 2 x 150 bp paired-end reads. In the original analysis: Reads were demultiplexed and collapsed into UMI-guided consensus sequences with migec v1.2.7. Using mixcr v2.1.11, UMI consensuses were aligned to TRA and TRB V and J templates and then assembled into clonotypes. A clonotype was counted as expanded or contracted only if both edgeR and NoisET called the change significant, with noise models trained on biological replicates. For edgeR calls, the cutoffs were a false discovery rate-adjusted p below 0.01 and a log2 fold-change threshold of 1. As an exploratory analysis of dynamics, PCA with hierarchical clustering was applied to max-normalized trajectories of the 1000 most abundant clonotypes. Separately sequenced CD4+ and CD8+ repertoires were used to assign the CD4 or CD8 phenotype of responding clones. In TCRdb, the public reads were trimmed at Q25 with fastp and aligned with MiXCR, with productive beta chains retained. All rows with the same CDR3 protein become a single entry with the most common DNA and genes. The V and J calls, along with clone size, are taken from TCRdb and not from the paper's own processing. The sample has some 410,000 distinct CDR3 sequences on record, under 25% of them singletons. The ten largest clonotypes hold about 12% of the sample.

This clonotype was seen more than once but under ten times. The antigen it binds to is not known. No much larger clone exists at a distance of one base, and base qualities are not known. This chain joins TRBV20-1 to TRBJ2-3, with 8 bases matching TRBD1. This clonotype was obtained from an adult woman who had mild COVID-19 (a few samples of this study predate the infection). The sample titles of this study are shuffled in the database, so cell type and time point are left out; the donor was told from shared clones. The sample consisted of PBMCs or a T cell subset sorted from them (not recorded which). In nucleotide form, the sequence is TGCAGTGCTACTCCTGGAGACAGGGGTTTGTTTCCGGATACGCAGTATTTT. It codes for CSATPGDRGLFPDTQYF.